This TCR beta chain was observed in a study of T cell changes during pregnancy in multiple sclerosis. TCRdb keeps only in-frame clones here, not all; method: immunoSEQ multiplex PCR. The sample yields roughly 30,000 clones, 75% to 90% seen once. V dropped 0 bases and J dropped 4; count of bases not matched to a gene: 6. CDR3 length equals 15 residues. Germline CDR1 SGHRS, CDR2 YFSETQ. V and J are TRBV5-1 and TRBJ2-7, with 8 bases identical to TRBD2. Sequenced material: CD8+ T cells from peripheral blood mononuclear cells, taken in the second trimester of pregnancy. The TCR sequence derives from a female donor with multiple sclerosis, enrolled in a pregnancy study. For the CDR3, the DNA is TGCGCCAGCAGCTTGGAAGCGGGAGAAGGGTACGAGCAGTACTTC. Encoded protein: CASSLEAGEGYEQYF.